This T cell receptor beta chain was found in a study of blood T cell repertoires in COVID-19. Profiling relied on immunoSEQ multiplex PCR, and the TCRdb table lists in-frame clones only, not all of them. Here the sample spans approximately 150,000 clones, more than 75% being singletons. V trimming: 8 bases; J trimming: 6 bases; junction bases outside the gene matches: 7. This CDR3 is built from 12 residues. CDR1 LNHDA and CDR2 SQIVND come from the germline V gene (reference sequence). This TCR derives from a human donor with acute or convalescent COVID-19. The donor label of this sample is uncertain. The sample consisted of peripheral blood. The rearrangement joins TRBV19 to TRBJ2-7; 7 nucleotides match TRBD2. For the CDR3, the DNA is TGTGCCAGTGGGACCTGGGGGGGCGAGCAGTACTTC. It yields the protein CASGTWGGEQYF.